A selection of T cell receptor beta chains follows, all from one sample in a study of OX40 agonist ivuxolimab in advanced cancers. Data came from immunoSEQ multiplex PCR; TCRdb stores just in-frame clones and leaves some out. This table holds some 58,000 clones, 70% to 90% found once. Sequencing used CD4+ or CD8+ T cells sorted from blood, obtained in a trial of the OX40 agonist ivuxolimab. These TCRs come from an adult with an advanced solid tumor such as melanoma, head and neck, liver or kidney cancer. Both conserved end residues are part of each CDR3. D genes are given only for firm matches. The size of a clone is reported for some rows only, either as once, few or many, or as a class for expanded clones.

clone_size	cdr3_length	j_call	v_call	d_call	cdr3_aa	cdr3_nt
-	18	TRBJ1-5	TRBV2	-	CASTNSVVGEYENQPQHF	TGTGCCAGCACCAATTCTGTTGTCGGCGAATACGAAAATCAGCCCCAGCATTTT
-	14	TRBJ1-4	TRBV6-1	-	CASSEDGGREKLFF	TGTGCCAGCAGTGAAGATGGGGGGAGGGAAAAACTGTTTTTT
-	14	TRBJ2-3	TRBV2	-	CASSDAAGPDTQYF	TGTGCCAGCAGTGATGCGGCTGGACCAGATACGCAGTATTTT
-	14	TRBJ2-1	TRBV11-3	-	CASSLGVRGNEQFF	TGTGCCAGCAGCTTAGGGGTCAGGGGCAATGAGCAGTTCTTC
-	13	TRBJ1-2	TRBV5-8	-	CASSLERDYGYTF	TGTGCCAGCAGCTTGGAACGGGACTATGGCTACACCTTC
once	14	TRBJ2-3	TRBV11-2	-	CASSLVRTADTQYF	TGTGCCAGCAGCTTAGTGCGGACGGCGGATACGCAGTATTTT
once	17	TRBJ2-1	TRBV4-1	-	CASSQIDLGFSYNEQFF	TGCGCCAGCAGCCAGATCGACCTAGGGTTCTCCTACAATGAGCAGTTCTTC
-	13	TRBJ1-1	TRBV14	-	CASSLEGRTEAFF	TGTGCCAGCAGCCTCGAGGGACGGACAGAGGCTTTCTTT
-	11	TRBJ2-7	TRBV6-9	-	CASSDRYEQYF	TGTGCCAGCAGTGATAGGTACGAGCAGTACTTC
once	19	TRBJ2-1	TRBV11-2	TRBD2	CASSPLAGKGTRGSYEQFF	TGTGCCAGCAGCCCCTTAGCGGGAAAAGGGACAAGAGGGTCCTATGAGCAGTTCTTC
-	14	TRBJ2-5	TRBV2	TRBD2	CASSGTTRRETQYF	TGTGCCAGCAGCGGGACTACCAGAAGGGAGACCCAGTACTTC
-	17	TRBJ2-2	TRBV5-4	-	CASSLASRGLNTGELFF	TGTGCCAGCAGCTTGGCCTCCCGGGGTCTGAACACCGGGGAGCTGTTTTTT
once	14	TRBJ1-1	TRBV7-8	TRBD1	CASRTGTDNTEAFF	TGTGCCAGCAGAACCGGGACAGATAACACTGAAGCTTTCTTT
-	14	TRBJ2-6	TRBV6-1	-	CASRRQSGANVLTF	TGTGCCAGCAGACGACAGTCTGGGGCCAACGTCCTGACTTTC
-	13	TRBJ2-2	TRBV5-1	-	CASNVGNTGELFF	TGCGCCAGCAACGTGGGGAACACCGGGGAGCTGTTTTTT
-	16	TRBJ2-7	TRBV7-2	TRBD1	CASSQGLDRGQDEQYF	TGTGCCAGCAGCCAAGGCTTGGACAGGGGGCAAGACGAGCAGTACTTC